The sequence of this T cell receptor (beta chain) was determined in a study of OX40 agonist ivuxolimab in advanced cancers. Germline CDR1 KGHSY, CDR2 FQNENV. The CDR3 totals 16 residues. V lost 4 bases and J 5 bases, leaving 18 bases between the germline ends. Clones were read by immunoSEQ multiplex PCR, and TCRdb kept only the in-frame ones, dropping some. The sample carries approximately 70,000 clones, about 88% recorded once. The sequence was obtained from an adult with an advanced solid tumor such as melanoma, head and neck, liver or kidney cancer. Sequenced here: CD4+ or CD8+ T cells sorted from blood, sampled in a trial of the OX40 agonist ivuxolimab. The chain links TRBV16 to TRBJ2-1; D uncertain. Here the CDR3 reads CASSPFGPPRDNEQFF. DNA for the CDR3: TGTGCCAGCAGCCCCTTCGGGCCGCCGAGAGACAATGAGCAGTTCTTC.